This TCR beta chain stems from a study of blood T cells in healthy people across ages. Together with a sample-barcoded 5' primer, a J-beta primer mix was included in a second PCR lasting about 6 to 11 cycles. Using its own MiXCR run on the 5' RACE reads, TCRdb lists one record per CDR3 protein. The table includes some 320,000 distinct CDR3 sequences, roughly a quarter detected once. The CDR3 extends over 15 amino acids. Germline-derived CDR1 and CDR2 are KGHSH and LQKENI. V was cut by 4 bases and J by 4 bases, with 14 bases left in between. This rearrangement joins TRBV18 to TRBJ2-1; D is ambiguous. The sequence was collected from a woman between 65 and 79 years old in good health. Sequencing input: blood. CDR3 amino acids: CASSQGSPAYNEQFF. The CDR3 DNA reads TGTGCCAGCTCACAGGGATCGCCCGCTTACAATGAGCAGTTCTTC.